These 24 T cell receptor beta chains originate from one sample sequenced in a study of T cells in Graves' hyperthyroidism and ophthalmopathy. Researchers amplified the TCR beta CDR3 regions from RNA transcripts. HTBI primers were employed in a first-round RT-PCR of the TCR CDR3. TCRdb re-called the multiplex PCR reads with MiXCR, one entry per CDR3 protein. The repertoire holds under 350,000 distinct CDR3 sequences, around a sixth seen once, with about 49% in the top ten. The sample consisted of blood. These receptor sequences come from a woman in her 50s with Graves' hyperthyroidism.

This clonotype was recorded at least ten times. The CDR3 spells CASSWGREAGELFF. The DNA for the CDR3 is TGTGCCAGCAGTTGGGGGAGGGAGGCCGGGGAGCTGTTTTTT. The chain couples TRBV27 to TRBJ2-2, with 7 positions matching TRBD2. V was pared by 4 bases and J by 6 bases, with 5 bases of the junction left unmatched. This CDR3 comprises 14 residues. Germline V gene lookup returns CDR1 MNHEY and CDR2 SMNVEV (reference sequence).

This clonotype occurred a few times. The DNA of the CDR3 is TGTGCCAGCAGCTCGATAGTCGCACAAAATACCGGGGAGCTGTTTTTT. This encodes CASSSIVAQNTGELFF. This rearrangement joins TRBV7-9 to TRBJ2-2; D unclear. The germline V gene encodes CDR1 SEHNR and CDR2 FQNEAQ (reference sequence). Trimming left V 4 bases short and J 5 bases short, with 17 bases between. This CDR3 is built from 16 residues.

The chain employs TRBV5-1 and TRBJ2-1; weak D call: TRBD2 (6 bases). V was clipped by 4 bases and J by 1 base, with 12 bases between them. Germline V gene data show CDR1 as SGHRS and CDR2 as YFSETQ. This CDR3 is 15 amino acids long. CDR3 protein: CASSLRLGSYNEQFF. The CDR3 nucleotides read TGCGCCAGCAGCCTAAGACTAGGTTCCTACAATGAGCAGTTCTTC.

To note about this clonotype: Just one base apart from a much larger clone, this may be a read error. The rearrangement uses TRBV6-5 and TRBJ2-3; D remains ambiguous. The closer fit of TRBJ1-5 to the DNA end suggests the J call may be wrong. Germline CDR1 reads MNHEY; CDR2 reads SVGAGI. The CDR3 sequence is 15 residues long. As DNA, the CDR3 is TGTGCCAGCAGTTACGGAGCGGGCGACCCAGATACGCAGCATTTT. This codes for CASSYGAGDPDTQHF.

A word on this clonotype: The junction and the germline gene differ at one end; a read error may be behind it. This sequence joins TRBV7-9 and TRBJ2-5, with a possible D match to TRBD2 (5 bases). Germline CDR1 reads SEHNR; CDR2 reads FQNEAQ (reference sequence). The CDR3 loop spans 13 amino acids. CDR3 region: CASSIGGLEIQYF. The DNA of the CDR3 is TGTGCCAGCAGCATAGGAGGCTTGGAGATCCAGTACTTC.

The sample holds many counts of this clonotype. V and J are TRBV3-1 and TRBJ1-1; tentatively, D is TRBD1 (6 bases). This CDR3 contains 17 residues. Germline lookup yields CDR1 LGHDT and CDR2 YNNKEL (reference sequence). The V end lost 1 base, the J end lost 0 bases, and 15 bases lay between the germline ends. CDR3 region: CASSQGQGKAMNTEAFF. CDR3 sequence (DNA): TGTGCCAGCAGCCAAGGCCAGGGGAAAGCAATGAACACTGAAGCTTTCTTT.

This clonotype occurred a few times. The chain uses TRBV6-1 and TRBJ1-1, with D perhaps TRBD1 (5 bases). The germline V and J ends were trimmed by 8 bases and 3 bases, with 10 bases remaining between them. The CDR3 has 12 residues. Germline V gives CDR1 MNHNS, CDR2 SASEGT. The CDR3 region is CASVTAYTEAFF. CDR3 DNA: TGTGCCAGCGTGACAGCTTACACTGAAGCTTTCTTT.

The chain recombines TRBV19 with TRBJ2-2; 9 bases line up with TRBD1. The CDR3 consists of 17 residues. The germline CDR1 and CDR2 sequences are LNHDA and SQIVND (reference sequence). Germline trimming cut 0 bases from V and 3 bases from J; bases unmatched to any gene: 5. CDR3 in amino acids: CASSIDWTGDHTGELFF. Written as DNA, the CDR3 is TGTGCCAGTAGTATAGATTGGACAGGGGATCACACCGGGGAGCTGTTTTTT.

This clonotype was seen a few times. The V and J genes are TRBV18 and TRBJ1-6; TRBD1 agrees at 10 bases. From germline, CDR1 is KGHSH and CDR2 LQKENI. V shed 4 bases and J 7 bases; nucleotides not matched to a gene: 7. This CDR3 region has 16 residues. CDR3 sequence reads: CASSLRQGAENSPLHF. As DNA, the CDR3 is TGTGCCAGCTCACTAAGACAGGGGGCCGAGAATTCACCCCTCCACTTT.

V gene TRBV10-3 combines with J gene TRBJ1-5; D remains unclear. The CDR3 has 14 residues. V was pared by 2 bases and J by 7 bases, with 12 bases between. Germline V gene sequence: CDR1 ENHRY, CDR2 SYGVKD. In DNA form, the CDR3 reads TGTGCCATCAGTGAGGGACCGTTAAGACAGCCCCAGCATTTT. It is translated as CAISEGPLRQPQHF.

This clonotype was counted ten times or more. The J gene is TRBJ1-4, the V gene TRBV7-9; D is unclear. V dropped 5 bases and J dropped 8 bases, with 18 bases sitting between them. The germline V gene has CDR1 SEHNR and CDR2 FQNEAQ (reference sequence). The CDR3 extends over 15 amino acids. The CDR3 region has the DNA TGTGCCAGCAGCCCCGACTTCGGCTTGTTGGAAAAACTGTTTTTT. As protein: CASSPDFGLLEKLFF.

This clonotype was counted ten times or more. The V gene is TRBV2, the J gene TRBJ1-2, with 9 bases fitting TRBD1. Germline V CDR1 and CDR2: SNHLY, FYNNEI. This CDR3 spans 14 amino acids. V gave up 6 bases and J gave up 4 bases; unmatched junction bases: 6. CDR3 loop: CASRGDRESYGYTF. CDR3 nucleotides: TGTGCCAGCAGGGGGGACAGGGAGAGCTATGGCTACACCTTC.

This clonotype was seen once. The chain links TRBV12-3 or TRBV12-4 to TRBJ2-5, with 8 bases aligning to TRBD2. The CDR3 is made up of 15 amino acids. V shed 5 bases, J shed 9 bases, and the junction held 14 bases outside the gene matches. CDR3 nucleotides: TGTGCCAGCAGTCCACCGGGACTAGTTGGGGAGGCCCAGTACTTC. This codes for CASSPPGLVGEAQYF.

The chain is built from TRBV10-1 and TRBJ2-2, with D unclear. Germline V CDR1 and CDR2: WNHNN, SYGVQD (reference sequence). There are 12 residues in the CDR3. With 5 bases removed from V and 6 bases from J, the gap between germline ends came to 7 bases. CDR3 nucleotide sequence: TGCGCCAGCAGTTCCTTCCCCGGGGAGCTGTTTTTT. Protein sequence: CASSSFPGELFF.

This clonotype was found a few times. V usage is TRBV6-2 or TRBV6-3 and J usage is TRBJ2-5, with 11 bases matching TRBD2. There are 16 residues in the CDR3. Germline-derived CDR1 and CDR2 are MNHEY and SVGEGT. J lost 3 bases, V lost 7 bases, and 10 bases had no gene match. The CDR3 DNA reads TGTGCCAGCACCCCACTAGCGGGGGCAAATAAAGAGACCCAGTACTTC. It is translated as CASTPLAGANKETQYF.

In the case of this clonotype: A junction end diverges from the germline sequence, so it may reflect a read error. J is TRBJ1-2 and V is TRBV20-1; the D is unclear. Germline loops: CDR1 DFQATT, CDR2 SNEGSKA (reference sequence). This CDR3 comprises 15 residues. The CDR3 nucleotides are TGCAATGCTAGGAAAGTAAGCGAAAATGGCTATGGCTACACCTTC. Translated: CNARKVSENGYGYTF.

The CDR3 region is CASSISAGGRMNTEAFF. CDR3 bases: TGTGCCAGTAGTATTAGTGCAGGGGGACGCATGAACACTGAAGCTTTCTTT. The genes are TRBV19 and TRBJ1-1, with 7 positions matching TRBD1. Per germline, CDR1 LNHDA and CDR2 SQIVND (reference sequence). With V trimmed by 3 bases and J by 0 bases, 10 bases remained unmatched. The CDR3 has 17 amino acids.

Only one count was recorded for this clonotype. The CDR3 spells CASSGRQGLNYGYTF. Written as DNA, the CDR3 is TGTGCCAGCAGCGGTCGACAGGGATTAAACTATGGCTACACCTTC. The genes are TRBV9 and TRBJ1-2, with 7 bases fitting TRBD1. The CDR3 spans 15 residues. The germline V gene has CDR1 SGDLS and CDR2 YYNGEE. The trim removed 3 bases at V and 2 bases at J, leaving 7 bases unmatched. Supplemented by reference TRBV9 and TRBJ1-2, the full variable domain reads DSGVTQTPKHLITATGQRVTLRCSPRSGDLSVYWYQQSLDQGLQFLIQYYNGEERAKGNILERFSAQQFPDLHSELNLSSLELGDSALYFCASSGRQGLNYGYTFGSGTRLTVV.

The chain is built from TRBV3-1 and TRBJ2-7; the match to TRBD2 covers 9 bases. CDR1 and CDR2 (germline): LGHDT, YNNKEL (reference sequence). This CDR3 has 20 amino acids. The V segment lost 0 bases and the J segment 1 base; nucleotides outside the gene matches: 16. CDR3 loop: CASSQDASSGIIRLSYEQYF. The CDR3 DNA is TGTGCCAGCAGCCAAGATGCGTCTAGCGGGATTATTAGGCTGTCCTACGAGCAGTACTTC.

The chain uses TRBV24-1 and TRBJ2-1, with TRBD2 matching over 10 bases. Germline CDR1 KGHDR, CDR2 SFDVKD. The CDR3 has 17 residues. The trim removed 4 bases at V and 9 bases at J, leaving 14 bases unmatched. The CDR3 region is CATSDPLSSGSRSEQFF. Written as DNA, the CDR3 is TGTGCCACCAGTGACCCGCTTTCTAGCGGGAGTCGTAGTGAGCAGTTCTTC.

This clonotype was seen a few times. CDR3 in DNA: TGCAGTGCTAGAGCCTTGGGCGAAGATCGGGAGCAGTTCTTC. Protein: CSARALGEDREQFF. The chain is built from TRBV20-1 and TRBJ2-1; D is unresolved. Between the trimmed V and J ends, which lost 1 base and 10 bases, there was a span of 17 bases. Germline CDR1 is DFQATT and CDR2 is SNEGSKA (reference sequence). This CDR3 has 14 residues.

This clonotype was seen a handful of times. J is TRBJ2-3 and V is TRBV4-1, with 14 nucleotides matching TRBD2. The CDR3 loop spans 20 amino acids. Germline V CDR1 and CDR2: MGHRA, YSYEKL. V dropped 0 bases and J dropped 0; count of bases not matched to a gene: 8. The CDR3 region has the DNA TGCGCCAGCAGCCAAGAAATGGGACTAGCGGGAGTATGGAGCACAGATACGCAGTATTTT. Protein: CASSQEMGLAGVWSTDTQYF.

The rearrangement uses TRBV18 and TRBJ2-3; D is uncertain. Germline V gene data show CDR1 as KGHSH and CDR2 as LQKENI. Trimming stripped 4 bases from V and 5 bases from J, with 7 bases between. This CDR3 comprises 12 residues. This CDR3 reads CASSLNRDTQYF. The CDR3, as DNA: TGTGCCAGCTCACTCAACAGAGATACGCAGTATTTT.

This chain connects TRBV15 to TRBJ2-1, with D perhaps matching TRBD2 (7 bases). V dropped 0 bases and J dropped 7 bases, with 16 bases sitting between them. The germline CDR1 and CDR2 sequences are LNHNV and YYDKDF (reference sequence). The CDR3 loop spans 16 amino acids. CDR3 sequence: CATSRDHAGARNEQFF. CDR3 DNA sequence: TGTGCCACCAGCAGAGATCATGCGGGGGCGAGGAATGAGCAGTTCTTC.